These T cell receptor beta chains were read from a single sample in a study of blood T cell repertoires in COVID-19. Generated by immunoSEQ multiplex PCR, the TCRdb table keeps only in-frame clones and is missing some. The sample holds roughly 230,000 clones, 90% seen once. The sample taken for sequencing was peripheral blood. The receptors here all came from an older woman with COVID-19, enrolled during active disease. The CDR3 runs from the conserved cysteine through the conserved F or W. A D gene is named only where the DNA matches it firmly. The size of a clone is reported for some rows only, either as once, few or many, or as a class for expanded clones.

clone_size | j_call | v_call | d_call | cdr3_aa | cdr3_nt
NA | TRBJ2-3 | TRBV11-3 | NA | CASSLGRVETDTQYF | TGTGCCAGCAGCTTAGGGAGGGTGGAGACAGATACGCAGTATTTT
NA | TRBJ2-1 | TRBV29-1 | TRBD2 | CSVGRGPSGVVFF | TGCAGCGTTGGGAGAGGGCCTAGCGGGGTCGTGTTCTTC
NA | TRBJ2-5 | TRBV3-1/TRBV3-2 | TRBD2 | CASSQPRLAGRETQYF | TGTGCCAGCAGCCAACCACGACTAGCGGGGAGAGAGACCCAGTACTTC
NA | TRBJ1-1 | TRBV7-3 | NA | CASSHNMNTEAFF | TGTGCCAGCAGCCATAACATGAACACTGAAGCTTTCTTT
NA | TRBJ1-2 | TRBV6-6 | TRBD1 | CASSPTGGLNYGYTF | TGTGCCAGCAGCCCGACAGGGGGCCTTAACTATGGCTACACCTTC
NA | TRBJ1-3 | TRBV25-1 | TRBD1 | CASSEFRGGGNTIYF | TGTGCCAGCAGTGAATTTCGAGGGGGCGGAAACACCATATATTTT
NA | TRBJ1-1 | TRBV30 | NA | CAWSRGGTEAFF | TGTGCCTGGAGTAGGGGAGGAACTGAAGCTTTCTTT
NA | TRBJ1-2 | TRBV7-9 | TRBD1 | CASSSYPRTGNYGYTF | TGTGCCAGCAGCTCTTACCCCCGGACAGGGAACTATGGCTACACCTTC
NA | TRBJ1-1 | TRBV18 | NA | CASLFRDITNTEAFF | TGTGCCAGCTTATTCCGGGACATTACGAACACTGAAGCTTTCTTT
NA | TRBJ2-1 | TRBV9 | TRBD2 | CASSASGGRNEQFF | TGTGCCAGCAGTGCTAGCGGGGGGCGCAATGAGCAGTTCTTC
NA | TRBJ1-6 | TRBV5-6 | TRBD1 | CASSLAGTGPNSPLHF | TGTGCCAGCAGCTTGGCCGGGACAGGGCCGAATTCACCCCTCCACTTT
NA | TRBJ1-5 | TRBV19 | TRBD1 | CASSMRDRGGNQPQHF | TGTGCCAGTAGTATGAGGGACAGGGGCGGCAATCAGCCCCAGCATTTT
NA | TRBJ1-1 | TRBV3-1/TRBV3-2 | NA | CASSQEAGVWAEAFF | TGTGCCAGCAGCCAAGAAGCAGGGGTTTGGGCTGAAGCTTTCTTT
few | TRBJ2-2 | TRBV19 | NA | CASSKQGTGELFF | TGTGCCAGTAGTAAACAGGGTACCGGGGAGCTGTTTTTT
NA | TRBJ2-1 | TRBV7-9 | NA | CASSLGGGYNEQFF | TGTGCCAGCAGCTTAGGAGGGGGCTACAATGAGCAGTTCTTC
NA | TRBJ1-4 | TRBV2 | NA | CASSDGTLGSTNEKLFF | TGTGCCAGCAGCGACGGGACACTAGGTTCAACTAATGAAAAACTGTTTTTT
NA | TRBJ1-1 | TRBV6-4 | NA | CASVNGDTEAFF | TGTGCCAGCGTAAACGGGGACACTGAAGCTTTCTTT
NA | TRBJ1-6 | TRBV19 | NA | CASSIDRESPLHF | TGTGCCAGTAGTATAGATCGGGAGTCACCCCTCCACTTT
NA | TRBJ1-3 | TRBV6-5 | NA | CASSFGPDSGNTIYF | TGTGCCAGCAGTTTTGGGCCAGACTCTGGAAACACCATATATTTT
NA | TRBJ1-1 | TRBV7-8 | TRBD1 | CASSLAEGARNTEAFF | TGTGCCAGCAGCTTAGCGGAGGGGGCCCGGAACACTGAAGCTTTCTTT
NA | TRBJ2-1 | TRBV11-3 | NA | CASSSRTHNEQFF | TGTGCCAGCAGCTCCCGGACTCACAATGAGCAGTTCTTC
NA | TRBJ2-7 | TRBV4-2 | TRBD2 | CASSQASGGALNPYEQYF | TGTGCCAGCAGCCAAGCTAGCGGGGGGGCCTTGAATCCCTACGAGCAGTACTTC
NA | TRBJ2-7 | TRBV7-3 | TRBD1 | CASSSSAPGTGAVQQYF | TGTGCCAGCAGCTCCAGCGCTCCGGGGACAGGGGCGGTTCAGCAGTACTTC
NA | TRBJ1-2 | TRBV6-6 | TRBD1 | CASISASSGGSGYTF | TGTGCCAGCATTTCCGCATCTTCAGGGGGCTCTGGCTACACCTTC
NA | TRBJ1-4 | TRBV6-5 | TRBD1 | CASRRTGEGEKLFF | TGTGCCAGCAGAAGGACAGGGGAGGGTGAAAAACTGTTTTTT
NA | TRBJ2-3 | TRBV19 | NA | CASSIPGSGTDTQYF | TGTGCCAGTTCCATCCCAGGGTCTGGCACAGATACGCAGTATTTT
NA | TRBJ2-7 | TRBV2 | TRBD1 | CASSRDRGPNEQYF | TGTGCCAGCAGCCGGGACAGGGGGCCCAACGAGCAGTACTTC
NA | TRBJ2-3 | TRBV5-4 | NA | CASSLVSVGGTQYF | TGTGCCAGCAGCTTAGTAAGCGTGGGGGGTACGCAGTATTTT
NA | TRBJ1-2 | TRBV5-4 | NA | CASSPDRSYGYTF | TGTGCCAGCAGCCCAGACAGGAGCTATGGCTACACCTTC
NA | TRBJ2-7 | TRBV3-1/TRBV3-2 | TRBD2 | CASSQGLAGGGEQYF | TGTGCCAGCAGCCAAGGACTAGCGGGGGGAGGCGAGCAGTACTTC
NA | TRBJ1-5 | TRBV5-4 | NA | CASSLRGREPQHF | TGTGCCAGCAGCTTGAGAGGCAGGGAGCCCCAGCATTTT
NA | TRBJ1-1 | TRBV20-1 | NA | CSASFTEAFF | TGCAGTGCATCTTTCACTGAAGCTTTCTTT
few | TRBJ1-1 | TRBV5-6 | TRBD1 | CASTLLTGNLDTEAFF | TGTGCCAGCACCCTACTGACAGGGAATTTGGACACTGAAGCTTTCTTT
NA | TRBJ1-5 | TRBV4-3 | NA | CASSQGGGSSNQPQHF | TGCGCCAGCAGCCAAGGGGGGGGTTCTAGCAATCAGCCCCAGCATTTT
few | TRBJ1-2 | TRBV7-2 | NA | CASSPSPNYGYTF | TGTGCCAGCAGCCCCAGTCCTAACTATGGCTACACCTTC
NA | TRBJ2-7 | TRBV7-8 | NA | CASSPRGRAYYEQYF | TGTGCCAGCAGCCCCCGGGGAAGGGCTTACTACGAGCAGTACTTC
NA | TRBJ1-1 | TRBV18 | NA | CASSPRGDTEAFF | TGTGCCAGCTCACCAAGGGGTGACACTGAAGCTTTCTTT
once | TRBJ1-2 | TRBV9 | NA | CASSVGAGSGYTF | TGTGCCAGCAGCGTAGGGGCAGGGTCCGGCTACACCTTC
NA | TRBJ1-2 | TRBV7-6 | TRBD1 | CASSPDRAGGYTF | TGTGCCAGCAGCCCCGACAGGGCGGGTGGCTACACCTTC
NA | TRBJ1-4 | TRBV5-8 | NA | CASSIGSGDSGEKLFF | TGTGCCAGCAGCATAGGATCAGGGGATAGTGGTGAAAAACTGTTTTTT
NA | TRBJ2-7 | TRBV5-1 | NA | CASSHQDSSYEQYF | TGCGCCAGCAGCCACCAGGACAGTTCATACGAGCAGTACTTC
NA | TRBJ2-5 | TRBV6-2/TRBV6-3 | TRBD1 | CASSRGFQTQYF | TGTGCCAGCAGCAGGGGGTTCCAGACCCAGTACTTC
once | TRBJ1-1 | TRBV30 | NA | CAWSVQVNTEAFF | TGTGCCTGGAGTGTACAGGTTAACACTGAAGCTTTCTTT
NA | TRBJ1-6 | TRBV5-1 | NA | CASSPGQNSPLHF | TGCGCCAGCAGCCCCGGACAGAATTCACCCCTCCACTTT
NA | TRBJ1-2 | TRBV3-1/TRBV3-2 | TRBD1 | CASAGGQGYGYTF | TGTGCCAGCGCGGGGGGACAGGGCTATGGCTACACCTTC
NA | TRBJ2-3 | TRBV5-1 | TRBD2 | CASSLARLAGGLSTDTQYF | TGCGCCAGCAGCTTGGCCAGGCTAGCGGGGGGCCTTAGCACAGATACGCAGTATTTT
NA | TRBJ1-5 | TRBV3-1/TRBV3-2 | NA | CASSQETSNQPQHF | TGTGCCAGCAGCCAGGAGACTAGCAATCAGCCCCAGCATTTT
NA | TRBJ1-2 | TRBV3-1/TRBV3-2 | TRBD1 | CASSQRGQAYGYTF | TGTGCCAGCAGCCAAAGGGGGCAGGCCTATGGCTACACCTTC
NA | TRBJ2-7 | TRBV7-2 | NA | CASSRSGSYEQYF | TGTGCCAGCAGCCGATCTGGGAGCTACGAGCAGTACTTC
NA | TRBJ1-5 | TRBV15 | NA | CATSRDSGVDQPQHF | TGTGCCACCAGCAGAGACTCAGGGGTGGATCAGCCCCAGCATTTT